The T cell receptor beta chain described here comes from a study of naive and memory T cell subsets. The CDR3 totals 13 residues. CDR1 is MDHEN and CDR2 is SYDVKM in the germline V gene. V was pared by 4 bases and J by 0 bases, with 7 bases between. Study conclusions and caveats: TCR transcript changes with activation or differentiation may affect this RNA method.

This clonotype was observed once. Its specificity is unknown. For blood and skin samples, reverse transcription used TCR alpha and beta constant primers. The SP2 primer and nested alpha and beta constant region primers amplified ligated cDNA in four rounds. TCRdb re-called the 5' RACE reads with MiXCR, one entry per CDR3 protein. The profile covers tens of thousands of distinct CDR3 sequences, with roughly 25% appearing a single time and about 1.8% taken by the ten largest. Adult healthy volunteers gave 2.5 ml peripheral blood for whole-blood RNA. Cells were not sorted; total RNA input targeted about 1 to 1000 ng.

This receptor was identified in a female donor in good health. The genes are TRBV28 and TRBJ2-7; D assignment may be TRBD1 or TRBD2 (5 bases each). CDR3 DNA sequence: TGTGCCAGCAGTTGGGACGGCTCCTACGAGCAGTACTTC. This codes for CASSWDGSYEQYF.